The present entry profiles one T cell receptor beta chain with its context. Only in-frame clones appear in the TCRdb table, and some are missing; sequencing was by immunoSEQ multiplex PCR. The sample has about 63,000 clones; 80% to 90% are singletons. These data come from a study of blood T cell repertoires in COVID-19. Study in general: PBMCs, B-cell-depleted T cells, or T cells were the source of the cDNA or gDNA that made up the material.

The CDR3 covers 15 residues. The clonotype originates from a human donor in a cohort sampled during active COVID-19. Sequenced material: peripheral blood. This chain uses TRBV21-1 with TRBJ2-7; the table gives TRBD1 as D, unverified against the DNA. TRBV21-1 is deemed a pseudogene. CDR3 residues: CASSKATGSSYEQYF. The CDR3 DNA follows: TGTGCCAGCAGCAAAGCGACAGGGTCATCCTACGAGCAGTACTTC.